The text below deals with one T cell receptor (beta chain). The sample holds one count of this clone. It lacks a known antigen. No clone much larger than this one lies a single base away; base qualities are absent. This specimen belongs to a study of blood T cell repertoires in COVID-19 (dated by TCRdb to about 2020). Some background on the complete study: Collaborator samples came from the United States, Italy and Spain and covered acute and convalescent phases of COVID-19. The material from the prospective study consisted of cDNA or gDNA derived from T cells, B-cell-depleted T cells, or PBMCs. Subjects who had been exposed to COVID-19, were actively infected with it, or had recovered from it provided the deeply sampled blood TCRbeta repertoires that made up the dataset. The repertoires were released in a freely available public database intended as a resource for research on the immune response to SARS-CoV-2. The samples were drawn from the first 160 participants of the ongoing ImmuneRACE study and from 950 to 1,500 subjects provided by 6 global collaborators. Nearly every sample came with metadata listing a de-identified subject ID, COVID-19 status, age in years and sex. Where available, HLA class I and class II types were taken from metadata supplied by the sample provider and were not determined by assay-based typing. On the study overall, not on this receptor specifically: Clinical and demographic metadata were provided uncurated, with the amount varying by source and participant.

TCRbeta CDR3 regions were amplified from genomic DNA using the immunoSEQ Assay, a bias-controlled multiplex PCR. The paper's processing steps were these. Within the assay, amplification of reference gene primers was used to estimate how many nucleated cells each sample contained. To quantify the absolute abundance of each unique TCRbeta CDR3 rearrangement, sequence reads were collapsed and filtered. For each sample, productive Simpson clonality was calculated as the square root of Simpson's diversity index across productive rearrangements. This is the immuneACCESS table as TCRdb keeps it, with only in-frame sequences that have V and J called. A part of the clones is gone; compared with another copy, unresolved V genes explain less than half, and the rest is unexplained. For V, J and clone size, that table is used; D and trimming come from the DNA. In this sample the table shows about 220,000 clones, approximately 84% of which occur a single time. Together, the top ten hold about 2.9% of the sample.

The junction carries 9 bases between V and J, which are trimmed by 7 bases and 2 bases respectively. The CDR3 measures 13 amino acids from cysteine to phenylalanine. Of all the DNA, just the CDR3 is kept, 39 bases in frame from base 1. Another Seattle source contributed samples from volunteer blood donors who had recovered from COVID-19. Whole blood was collected in K2EDTA tubes by collaborating institutions according to the institutions' own protocols. Collaborator samples were shipped for TCRbeta analysis as frozen whole blood, isolated PBMCs, or DNA extracted from either sample type. Sample: peripheral blood. The sequence came from a woman aged 30 to 39 who had recovered from COVID-19. The rearranged chain carries TRBV12-3 or TRBV12-4 and TRBJ2-1; the D gene is perhaps TRBD2, from 5 matching bases. CDR3 sequence: CASTTGAYNEQFF. The nucleotide sequence reads as follows: TGTGCCAGCACCACCGGGGCCTACAATGAGCAGTTCTTC.